Below, 4 T cell receptor beta chains from the same sample are listed, as sequenced in a study of cytomegalovirus exposure and HLA in healthy donors. PCR involved 60 Vbeta and 13 Jbeta primers. The method was immunoSEQ multiplex PCR; TCRdb's version includes in-frame clones alone and lacks a portion of them. The sample contains about 120,000 clones, 74% of which appear only once. Specimen: PBMCs. The receptors shown here come from a woman in her thirties or forties in good health and CMV-seropositive.

The chain uses TRBV7-9 and TRBJ2-7, with D possibly TRBD2 on 6 matching bases. The germline gives CDR1 SEHNR, CDR2 FQNEAQ (reference sequence). V was shortened by 4 bases and J by 0 bases, with 13 bases between the two germline ends. The CDR3 loop spans 15 amino acids. CDR3 sequence: CASSSLGAGSYEQYF. Written as DNA, the CDR3 is TGTGCCAGCAGCTCCCTGGGAGCGGGCTCCTACGAGCAGTACTTC.

CDR3 sequence: CASSLGPSGNTGELFF. As DNA, the CDR3 is TGCGCCAGCAGCTTGGGCCCTAGCGGGAACACCGGGGAGCTGTTTTTT. The chain carries TRBV5-1 and TRBJ2-2, with 7 nucleotides matching TRBD2. CDR1 and CDR2 from the germline V gene are SGHRS and YFSETQ. This CDR3 spans 16 amino acids. V shed 0 bases and J 1 base; nucleotides not matched to a gene: 3.

This clone has only a few counts. One end of the junction varies from germline; a read error may be responsible. The V gene is TRBV6-5, the J gene TRBJ1-2; weak D call: TRBD1 (5 bases). The CDR3 is 14 amino acids. Per the germline V gene, CDR1 is MNHEY and CDR2 is SVGAGI. In nucleotides, the CDR3 is TGTGCCAGCAGGAACCCCCCTCGACAGCCCTTTTATTCCTTC. It translates to CASRNPPRQPFYSF.

A note on this clone: At one end the junction does not follow the germline gene, possibly because of a read error. V usage is TRBV7-9 and J usage is TRBJ1-2; 8 positions agree with TRBD1. The CDR3 contains 13 residues. Germline-derived CDR1 and CDR2 are SEHNR and FQNEAQ (reference sequence). CDR3: CSSSLDQGAIGTF. The DNA for the CDR3 is TGTTCCAGCAGCTTAGATCAGGGGGCAATAGGAACCTTC.